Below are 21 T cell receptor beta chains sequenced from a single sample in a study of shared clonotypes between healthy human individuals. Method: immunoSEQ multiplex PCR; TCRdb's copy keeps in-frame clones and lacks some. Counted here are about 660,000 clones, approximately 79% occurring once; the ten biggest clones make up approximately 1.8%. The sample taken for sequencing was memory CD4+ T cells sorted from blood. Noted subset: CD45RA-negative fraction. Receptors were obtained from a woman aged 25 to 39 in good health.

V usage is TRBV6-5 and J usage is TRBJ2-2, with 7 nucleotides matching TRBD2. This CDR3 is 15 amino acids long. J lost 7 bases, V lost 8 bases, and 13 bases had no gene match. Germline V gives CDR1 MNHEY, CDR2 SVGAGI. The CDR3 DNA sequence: TGTGCCAGCCGCCGGGGCGCGGGAGAGTTCGGGGAGCTGTTTTTT. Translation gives CASRRGAGEFGELFF.

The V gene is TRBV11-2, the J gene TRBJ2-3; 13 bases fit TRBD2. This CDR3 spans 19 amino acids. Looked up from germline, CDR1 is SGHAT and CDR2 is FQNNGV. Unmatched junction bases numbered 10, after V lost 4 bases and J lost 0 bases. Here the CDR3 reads CASSSQRTSGSFSTDTQYF. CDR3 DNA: TGTGCCAGCAGCTCCCAGCGGACTAGCGGGAGTTTCAGCACAGATACGCAGTATTTT.

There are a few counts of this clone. The CDR3 here is CSVEPEAGDTQYF. The CDR3 nucleotides are TGCAGCGTTGAGCCAGAGGCAGGGGATACGCAGTATTTT. The gene calls are TRBV29-1 and TRBJ2-3, with D perhaps matching TRBD1 (5 bases). This CDR3 spans 13 amino acids. The germline V gene has CDR1 SQVTM and CDR2 ANQGSEA. Trimming removed 3 bases at V and 6 bases at J, with 13 bases between.

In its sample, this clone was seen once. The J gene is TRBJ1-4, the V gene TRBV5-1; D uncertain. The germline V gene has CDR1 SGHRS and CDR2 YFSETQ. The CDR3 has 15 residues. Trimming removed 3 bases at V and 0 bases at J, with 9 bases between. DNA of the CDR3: TGCGCCAGCAGCTCGTCCGAGCCAACTAATGAAAAACTGTTTTTT. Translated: CASSSSEPTNEKLFF.

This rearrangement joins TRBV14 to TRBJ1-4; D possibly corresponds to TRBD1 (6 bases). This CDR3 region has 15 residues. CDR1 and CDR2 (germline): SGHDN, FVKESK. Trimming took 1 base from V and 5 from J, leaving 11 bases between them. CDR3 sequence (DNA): TGTGCCAGCAGCCAAGGGCCGGGGGCCAATGAAAAACTGTTTTTT. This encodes CASSQGPGANEKLFF. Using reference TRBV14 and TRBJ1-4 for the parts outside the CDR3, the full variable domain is EAGVTQFPSHSVIEKGQTVTLRCDPISGHDNLYWYRRVMGKEIKFLLHFVKESKQDESGMPNNRFLAERTGGTYSTLKVQPAELEDSGVYFCASSQGPGANEKLFFGSGTQLSVL.

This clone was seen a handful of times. CDR3 bases: TGTGCCAGCAGCCAAGGAGAGAACTATAATTCACCCCTCCACTTT. Its protein is CASSQGENYNSPLHF. The chain couples TRBV4-2 to TRBJ1-6; D remains ambiguous. Trimming removed 1 base from V and 3 bases from J, with 7 bases in between. The CDR3 runs 15 residues. Germline V lookup: CDR1 LGHNA, CDR2 YNFKEQ.

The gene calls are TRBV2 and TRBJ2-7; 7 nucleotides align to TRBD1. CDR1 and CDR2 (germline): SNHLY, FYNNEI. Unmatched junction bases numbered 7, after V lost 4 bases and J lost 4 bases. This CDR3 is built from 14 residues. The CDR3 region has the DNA TGTGCCAGCAGTGTCGGCAGGGGGTCTTACGAGCAGTACTTC. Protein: CASSVGRGSYEQYF. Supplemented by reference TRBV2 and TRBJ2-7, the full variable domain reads EPEVTQTPSHQVTQMGQEVILRCVPISNHLYFYWYRQILGQKVEFLVSFYNNEISEKSEIFDDQFSVERPDGSNFTLKIRSTKLEDSAMYFCASSVGRGSYEQYFGPGTRLTVT.

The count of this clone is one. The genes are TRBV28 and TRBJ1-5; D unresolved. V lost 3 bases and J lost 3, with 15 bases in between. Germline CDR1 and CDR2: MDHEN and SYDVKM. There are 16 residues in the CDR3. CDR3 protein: CASSFSRPRNNQPQHF. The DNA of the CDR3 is TGTGCCAGCAGTTTTTCAAGGCCCAGGAACAATCAGCCCCAGCATTTT.

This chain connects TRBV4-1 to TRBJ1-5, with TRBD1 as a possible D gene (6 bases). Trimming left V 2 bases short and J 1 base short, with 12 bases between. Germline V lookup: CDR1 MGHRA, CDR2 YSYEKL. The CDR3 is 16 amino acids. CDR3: CASSQFDRRSNQPQHF. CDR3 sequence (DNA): TGCGCCAGCAGCCAATTCGACAGGAGGAGCAATCAGCCCCAGCATTTT.

CDR3 nucleotide sequence: TGTGCCACCAGCAGAGAGGGACAGGGGGCGAATGAGCAGTACTTC. Amino acids: CATSREGQGANEQYF. This chain links TRBV15 with TRBJ2-7, with 12 bases matching TRBD1. The length of the CDR3 is 15 residues. The ends lost 0 bases at V and 7 bases at J; junction bases unmatched: 4. Germline CDR1 is LNHNV and CDR2 is YYDKDF (reference sequence). Supplemented by reference TRBV15 and TRBJ2-7, the full variable domain reads DAMVIQNPRYQVTQFGKPVTLSCSQTLNHNVMYWYQQKSSQAPKLLFHYYDKDFNNEADTPDNFQSRRPNTSFCFLDIRSPGLGDTAMYLCATSREGQGANEQYFGPGTRLTVT.

CDR3 residues: CASSLGDNTIYF. In DNA, the CDR3 is TGTGCCAGCAGCTTGGGTGACAACACCATATATTTT. The chain employs TRBV7-9 and TRBJ1-3; no firm D call. V was cut by 3 bases and J by 7 bases, with 7 bases left in between. The V gene's germline CDR1 is SEHNR and CDR2 FQNEAQ (reference sequence). CDR3 length: 12 residues. Together with reference TRBV7-9 and TRBJ1-3, the CDR3 gives the full variable domain: DTGVSQNPRHKITKRGQNVTFRCDPISEHNRLYWYRQTLGQGPEFLTYFQNEAQLEKSRLLSDRFSAERPKGSFSTLEIQRTEQGDSAMYLCASSLGDNTIYFGEGSWLTVV.

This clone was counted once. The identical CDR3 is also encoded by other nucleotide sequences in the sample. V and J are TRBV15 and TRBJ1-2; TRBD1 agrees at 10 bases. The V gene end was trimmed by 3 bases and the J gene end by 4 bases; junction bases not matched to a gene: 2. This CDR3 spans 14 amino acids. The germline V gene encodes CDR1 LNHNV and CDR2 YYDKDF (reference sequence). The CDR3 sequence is CATSSGQGGYGYTF. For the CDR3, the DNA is TGTGCCACCAGCAGTGGACAGGGGGGCTATGGCTACACCTTC.

The CDR3 protein is CASSQDGLAGGEQYF. The CDR3 DNA sequence: TGTGCCAGCAGCCAGGACGGACTAGCGGGAGGGGAGCAGTACTTC. The rearrangement links TRBV7-2 to TRBJ2-5; 15 bases match TRBD2. With 5 bases clipped from V and 11 bases from J, the junction kept 9 bases outside the gene matches. Germline lookup yields CDR1 SGHTA and CDR2 FQGNSA. This CDR3 contains 15 residues.

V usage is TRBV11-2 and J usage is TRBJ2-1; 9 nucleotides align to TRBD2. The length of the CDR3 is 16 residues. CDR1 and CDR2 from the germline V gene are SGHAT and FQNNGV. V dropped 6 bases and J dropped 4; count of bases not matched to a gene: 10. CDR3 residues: CASSPTLAGSYNEQFF. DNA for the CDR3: TGTGCCAGCAGTCCCACTCTAGCGGGATCGTACAATGAGCAGTTCTTC.

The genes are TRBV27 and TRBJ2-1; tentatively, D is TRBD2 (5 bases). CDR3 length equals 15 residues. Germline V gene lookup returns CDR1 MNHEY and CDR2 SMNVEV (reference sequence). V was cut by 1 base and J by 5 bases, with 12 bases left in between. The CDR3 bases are TGTGCCAGCAGTTTATGGACGGGAACAGACAATGAGCAGTTCTTC. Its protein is CASSLWTGTDNEQFF.

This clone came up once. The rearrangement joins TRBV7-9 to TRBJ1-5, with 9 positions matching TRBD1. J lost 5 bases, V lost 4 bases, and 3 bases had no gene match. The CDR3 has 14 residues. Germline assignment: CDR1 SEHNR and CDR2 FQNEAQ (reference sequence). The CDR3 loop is CASSSQGAHQPQHF. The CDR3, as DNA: TGTGCCAGCAGCTCACAGGGGGCGCATCAGCCCCAGCATTTT.

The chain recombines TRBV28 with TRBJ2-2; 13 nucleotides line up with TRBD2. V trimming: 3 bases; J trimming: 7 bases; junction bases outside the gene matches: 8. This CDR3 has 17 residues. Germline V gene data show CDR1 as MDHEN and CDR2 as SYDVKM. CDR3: CASSFFGLAGVGGELFF. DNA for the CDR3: TGTGCCAGCAGTTTCTTCGGACTAGCGGGAGTTGGCGGGGAGCTGTTTTTT.

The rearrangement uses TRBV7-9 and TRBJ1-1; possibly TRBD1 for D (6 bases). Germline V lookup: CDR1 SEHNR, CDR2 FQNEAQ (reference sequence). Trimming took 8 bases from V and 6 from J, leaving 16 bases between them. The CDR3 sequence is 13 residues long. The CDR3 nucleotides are TGTGCCAGCCGGGACGTGTGGGGGCCTGAAGCTTTCTTT. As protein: CASRDVWGPEAFF.

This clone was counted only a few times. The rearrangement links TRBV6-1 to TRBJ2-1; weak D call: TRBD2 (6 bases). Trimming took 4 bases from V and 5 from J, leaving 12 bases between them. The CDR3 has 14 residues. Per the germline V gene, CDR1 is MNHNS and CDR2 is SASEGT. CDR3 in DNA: TGTGCCAGCAGTGGCCAGGGAGGCCACAATGAGCAGTTCTTC. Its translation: CASSGQGGHNEQFF.

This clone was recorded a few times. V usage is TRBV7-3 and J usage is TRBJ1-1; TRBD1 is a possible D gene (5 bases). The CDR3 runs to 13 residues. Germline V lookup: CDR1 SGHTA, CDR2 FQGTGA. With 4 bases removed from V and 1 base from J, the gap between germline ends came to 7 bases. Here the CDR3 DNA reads TGTGCCAGCAGCTCTCAGGGGAACACTGAAGCTTTCTTT. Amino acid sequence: CASSSQGNTEAFF.

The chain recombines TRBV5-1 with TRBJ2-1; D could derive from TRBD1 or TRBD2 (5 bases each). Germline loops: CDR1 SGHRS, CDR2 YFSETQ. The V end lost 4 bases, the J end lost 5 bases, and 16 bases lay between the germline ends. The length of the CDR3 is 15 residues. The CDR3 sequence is CASSPNAGTNNEQFF. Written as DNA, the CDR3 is TGCGCCAGCAGCCCCAATGCCGGGACCAACAATGAGCAGTTCTTC.